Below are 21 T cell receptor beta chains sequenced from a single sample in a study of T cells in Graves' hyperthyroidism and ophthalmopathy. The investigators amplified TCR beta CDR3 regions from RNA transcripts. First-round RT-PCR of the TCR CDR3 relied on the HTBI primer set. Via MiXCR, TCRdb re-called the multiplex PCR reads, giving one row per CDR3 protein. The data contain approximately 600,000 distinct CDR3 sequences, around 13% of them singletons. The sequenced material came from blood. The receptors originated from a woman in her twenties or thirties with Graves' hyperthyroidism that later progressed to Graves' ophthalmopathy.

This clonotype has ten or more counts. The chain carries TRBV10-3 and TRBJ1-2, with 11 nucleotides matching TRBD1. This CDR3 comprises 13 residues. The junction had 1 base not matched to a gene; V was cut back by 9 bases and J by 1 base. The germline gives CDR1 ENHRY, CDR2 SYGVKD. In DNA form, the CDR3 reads TGTGCCATTGGGACAGGGGGTAACTATGGCTACACCTTC. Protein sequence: CAIGTGGNYGYTF.

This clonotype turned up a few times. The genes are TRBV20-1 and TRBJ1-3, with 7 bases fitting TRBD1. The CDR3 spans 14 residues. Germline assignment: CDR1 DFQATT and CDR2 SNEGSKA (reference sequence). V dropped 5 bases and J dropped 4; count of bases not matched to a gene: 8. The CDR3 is CSAEGGASGNTIYF. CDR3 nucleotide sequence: TGCAGTGCTGAAGGGGGCGCAAGCGGAAACACCATATATTTT.

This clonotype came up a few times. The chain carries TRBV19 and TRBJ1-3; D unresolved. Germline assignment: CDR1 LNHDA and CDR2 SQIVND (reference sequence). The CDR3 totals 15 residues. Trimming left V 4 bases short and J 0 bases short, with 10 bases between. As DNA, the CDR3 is TGTGCCAGTAGTACTACCCAGAGCTCTGGAAACACCATATATTTT. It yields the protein CASSTTQSSGNTIYF.

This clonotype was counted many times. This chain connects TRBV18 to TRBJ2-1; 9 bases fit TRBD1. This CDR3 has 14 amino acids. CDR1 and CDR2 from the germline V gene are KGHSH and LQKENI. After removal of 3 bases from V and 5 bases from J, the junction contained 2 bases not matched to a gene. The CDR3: CASSPGTGHNEQFF. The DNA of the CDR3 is TGTGCCAGCTCACCCGGGACAGGGCACAATGAGCAGTTCTTC. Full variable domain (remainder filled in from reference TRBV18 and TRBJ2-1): NAGVMQNPRHLVRRRGQEARLRCSPMKGHSHVYWYRQLPEEGLKFMVYLQKENIIDESGMPKERFSAEFPKEGPSILRIQQVVRGDSAAYFCASSPGTGHNEQFFGPGTRLTVL.

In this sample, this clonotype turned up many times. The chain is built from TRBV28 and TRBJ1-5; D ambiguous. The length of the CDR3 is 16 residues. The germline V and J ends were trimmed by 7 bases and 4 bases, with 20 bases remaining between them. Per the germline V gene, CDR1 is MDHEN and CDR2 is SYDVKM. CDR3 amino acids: CASTKRGQRENQPQHF. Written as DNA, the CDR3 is TGTGCCAGCACTAAACGCGGGCAGAGAGAAAATCAGCCCCAGCATTTT.

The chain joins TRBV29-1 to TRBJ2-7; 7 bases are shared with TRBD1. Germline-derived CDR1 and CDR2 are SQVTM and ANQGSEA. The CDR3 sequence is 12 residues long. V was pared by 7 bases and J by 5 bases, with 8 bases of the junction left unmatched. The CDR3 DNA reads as TGCAGCGCCCGGACAGGCGGCGACGAGCAGTACTTC. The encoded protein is CSARTGGDEQYF.

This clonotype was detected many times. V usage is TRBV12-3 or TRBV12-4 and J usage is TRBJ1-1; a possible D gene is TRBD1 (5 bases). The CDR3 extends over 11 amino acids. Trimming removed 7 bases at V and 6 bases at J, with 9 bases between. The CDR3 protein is CASIGGAEAFF. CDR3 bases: TGTGCCAGCATCGGGGGGGCTGAAGCTTTCTTT.

The CDR3: CASSMDINQPQHF. CDR3 sequence (DNA): TGCGCCAGCAGCATGGACATCAACCAGCCCCAGCATTTT. This sequence joins TRBV5-1 and TRBJ1-5; D may be TRBD1 (5 bases). Germline CDR1 reads SGHRS; CDR2 reads YFSETQ. This CDR3 is built from 13 residues. V gave up 4 bases and J gave up 7 bases, with 12 bases separating them.

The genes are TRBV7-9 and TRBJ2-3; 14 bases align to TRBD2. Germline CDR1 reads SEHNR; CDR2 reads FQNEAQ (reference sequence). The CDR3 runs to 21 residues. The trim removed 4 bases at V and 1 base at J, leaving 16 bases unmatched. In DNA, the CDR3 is TGTGCCAGCAGCTCCCAATTCGGGACTAGCGGGAGTACTGTGGGCACAGATACGCAGTATTTT. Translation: CASSSQFGTSGSTVGTDTQYF. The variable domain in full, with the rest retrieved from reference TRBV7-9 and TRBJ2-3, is DTGVSQNPRHKITKRGQNVTFRCDPISEHNRLYWYRQTLGQGPEFLTYFQNEAQLEKSRLLSDRFSAERPKGSFSTLEIQRTEQGDSAMYLCASSSQFGTSGSTVGTDTQYFGPGTRLTVL.

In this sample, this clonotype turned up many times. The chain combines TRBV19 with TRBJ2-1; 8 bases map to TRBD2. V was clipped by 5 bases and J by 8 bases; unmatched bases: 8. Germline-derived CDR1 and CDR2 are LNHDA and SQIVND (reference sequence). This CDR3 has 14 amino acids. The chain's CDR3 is CASSPGDGRDEQFF. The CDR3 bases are TGTGCCAGTAGTCCCGGGGACGGGAGGGATGAGCAGTTCTTC.

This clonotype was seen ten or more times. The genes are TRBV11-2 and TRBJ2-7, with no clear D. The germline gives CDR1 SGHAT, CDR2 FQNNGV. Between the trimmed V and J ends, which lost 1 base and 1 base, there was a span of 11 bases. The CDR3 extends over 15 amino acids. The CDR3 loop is CASSLAPRVSYEQYF. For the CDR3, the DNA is TGTGCCAGCAGCTTAGCCCCCCGGGTATCCTACGAGCAGTACTTC.

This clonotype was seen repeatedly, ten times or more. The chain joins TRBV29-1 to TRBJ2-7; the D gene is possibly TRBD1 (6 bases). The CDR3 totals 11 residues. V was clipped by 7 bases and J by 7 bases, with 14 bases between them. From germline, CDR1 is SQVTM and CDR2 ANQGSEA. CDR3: CSAKTGSEQYF. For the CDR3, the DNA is TGCAGCGCGAAAACAGGGTCGGAGCAGTACTTC.

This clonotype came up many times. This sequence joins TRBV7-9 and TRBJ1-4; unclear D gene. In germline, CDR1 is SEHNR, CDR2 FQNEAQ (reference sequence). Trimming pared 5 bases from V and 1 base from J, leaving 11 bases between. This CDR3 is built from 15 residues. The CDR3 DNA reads TGTGCCAGCAGCCAGTCGAGCGTAACTAATGAAAAACTGTTTTTT. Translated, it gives CASSQSSVTNEKLFF.

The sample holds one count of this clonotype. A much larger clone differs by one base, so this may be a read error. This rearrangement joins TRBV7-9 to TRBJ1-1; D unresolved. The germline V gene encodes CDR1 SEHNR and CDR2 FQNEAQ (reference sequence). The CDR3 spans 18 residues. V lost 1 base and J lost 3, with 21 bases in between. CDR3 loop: CASSLEVRVELPDTEAFF. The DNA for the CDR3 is TGTGCCAGCAGCTTAGAAGTTAGGGTGGAACTGCCGGACACTGAAGCTTTCTTT.

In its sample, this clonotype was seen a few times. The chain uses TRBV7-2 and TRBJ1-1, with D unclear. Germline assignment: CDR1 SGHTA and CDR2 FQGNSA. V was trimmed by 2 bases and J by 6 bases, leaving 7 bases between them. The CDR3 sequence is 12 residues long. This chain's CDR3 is CASSLMVSEAFF. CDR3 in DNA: TGTGCCAGCAGCTTAATGGTTTCTGAAGCTTTCTTT.

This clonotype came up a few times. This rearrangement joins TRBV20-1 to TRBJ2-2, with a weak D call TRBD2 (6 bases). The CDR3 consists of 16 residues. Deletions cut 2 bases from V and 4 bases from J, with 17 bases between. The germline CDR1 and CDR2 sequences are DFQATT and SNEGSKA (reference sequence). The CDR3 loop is CSARPREPSVTGELFF. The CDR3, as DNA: TGCAGTGCTAGACCCCGGGAGCCCTCGGTCACCGGGGAGCTGTTTTTT.

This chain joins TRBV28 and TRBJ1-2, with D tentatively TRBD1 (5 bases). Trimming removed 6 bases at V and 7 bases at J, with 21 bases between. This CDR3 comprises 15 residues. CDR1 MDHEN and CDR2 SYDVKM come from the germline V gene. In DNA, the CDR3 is TGTGCCAGCAGCCCCCCGGGGCAGGGTTGGTTTGGCTACACCTTC. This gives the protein CASSPPGQGWFGYTF.

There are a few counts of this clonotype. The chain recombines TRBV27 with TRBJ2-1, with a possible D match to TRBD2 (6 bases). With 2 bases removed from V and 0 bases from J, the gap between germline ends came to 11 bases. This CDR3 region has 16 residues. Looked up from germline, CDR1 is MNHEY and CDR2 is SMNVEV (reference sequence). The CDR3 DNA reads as TGTGCCAGCAGTTTAGATCTAGCGCGCTCCTACAATGAGCAGTTCTTC. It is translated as CASSLDLARSYNEQFF.

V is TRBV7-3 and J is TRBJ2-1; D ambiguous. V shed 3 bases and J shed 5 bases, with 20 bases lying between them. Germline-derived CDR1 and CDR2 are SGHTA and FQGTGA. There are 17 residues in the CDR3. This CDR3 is CASSLNGGSNAHNEQFF. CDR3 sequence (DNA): TGTGCCAGCAGCTTGAACGGCGGCTCCAATGCTCACAATGAGCAGTTCTTC.

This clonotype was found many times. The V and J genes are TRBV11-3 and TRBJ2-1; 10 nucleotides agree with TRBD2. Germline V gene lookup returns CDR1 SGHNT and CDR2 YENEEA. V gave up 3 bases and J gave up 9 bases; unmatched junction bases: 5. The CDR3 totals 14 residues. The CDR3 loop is CASSLGLAGAEQFF. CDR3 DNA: TGTGCCAGCAGCTTGGGGCTAGCGGGAGCTGAGCAGTTCTTC.

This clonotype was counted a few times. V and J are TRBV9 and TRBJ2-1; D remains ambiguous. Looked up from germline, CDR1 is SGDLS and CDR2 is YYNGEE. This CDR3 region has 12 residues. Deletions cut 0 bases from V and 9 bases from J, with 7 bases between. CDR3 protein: CASSVDAVEQFF. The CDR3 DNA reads TGTGCCAGCAGCGTAGATGCTGTTGAGCAGTTCTTC. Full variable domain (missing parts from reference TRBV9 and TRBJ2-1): DSGVTQTPKHLITATGQRVTLRCSPRSGDLSVYWYQQSLDQGLQFLIQYYNGEERAKGNILERFSAQQFPDLHSELNLSSLELGDSALYFCASSVDAVEQFFGPGTRLTVL.